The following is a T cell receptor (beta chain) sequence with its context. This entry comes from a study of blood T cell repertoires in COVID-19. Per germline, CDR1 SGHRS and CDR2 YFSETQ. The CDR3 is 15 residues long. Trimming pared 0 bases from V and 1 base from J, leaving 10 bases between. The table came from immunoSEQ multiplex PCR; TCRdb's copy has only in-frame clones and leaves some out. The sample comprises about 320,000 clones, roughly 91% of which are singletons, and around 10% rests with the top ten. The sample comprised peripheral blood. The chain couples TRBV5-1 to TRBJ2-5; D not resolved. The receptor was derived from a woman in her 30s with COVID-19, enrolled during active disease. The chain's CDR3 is CASSLGATPQETQYF. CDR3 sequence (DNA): TGCGCCAGCAGCTTGGGAGCTACCCCCCAAGAGACCCAGTACTTC.